This TCR beta chain was retrieved from a study of T cell changes during pregnancy in multiple sclerosis. Produced via immunoSEQ multiplex PCR; TCRdb's table is partial and in-frame only. The data contain about 43,000 clones, roughly 91% of them singletons. Germline V lookup: CDR1 PRHDT, CDR2 FYEKMQ (reference sequence). V shed 5 bases, J shed 3 bases, and the junction held 10 bases outside the gene matches. The CDR3 spans 17 residues. This receptor was obtained from a female donor with multiple sclerosis, enrolled in a pregnancy study. Source material: PBMCs (not recorded whether the cells were cultured). The chain combines TRBV13 with TRBJ2-7; 13 nucleotides line up with TRBD2. This CDR3 is CASSPLQLAGGLYEQYF. The CDR3 region has the DNA TGTGCCAGCAGCCCCTTACAACTAGCGGGAGGGCTCTACGAGCAGTACTTC.